These 29 T cell receptor beta chains were sequenced from one sample in a study of blood T cells in healthy people across ages. PCR was performed a second time for about 6 to 11 cycles using a sample-barcoded 5' primer and a J-beta primer mix. Each CDR3 protein is one row after TCRdb ran MiXCR on the 5' RACE reads. This repertoire shows roughly 830,000 distinct CDR3 sequences, about 59% found once; its top ten account for about 30%. The sequenced sample was blood. These receptor sequences come from a man younger than 45 in good health.

The chain uses TRBV10-3 and TRBJ2-1; 9 bases map to TRBD1. The length of the CDR3 is 15 residues. The J segment lost 5 bases and the V segment lost 6 bases, leaving 8 bases of the junction unmatched. CDR1 ENHRY and CDR2 SYGVKD come from the germline V gene. CDR3 residues: CAIRTTGGKDNEQFF. CDR3 nucleotide sequence: TGTGCCATCAGGACGACAGGGGGAAAGGACAATGAGCAGTTCTTC.

This clonotype was detected a few times. V is TRBV10-2 and J is TRBJ2-1; 7 nucleotides agree with TRBD2. Per germline, CDR1 WSHSY and CDR2 SAAADI. CDR3 length equals 14 residues. Trimming took 2 bases from V and 9 from J; bases not matched to a gene: 7. The CDR3 region is CASSELGGGSEQFF. CDR3 in DNA: TGCGCCAGCAGTGAGCTTGGGGGAGGGAGTGAGCAGTTCTTC.

The V call is TRBV5-6, the J call TRBJ2-5; D remains unclear. The germline V gene encodes CDR1 SGHDT and CDR2 YYEEEE. The CDR3 has 15 residues. V lost 1 base and J lost 3, with 13 bases in between. In DNA form, the CDR3 reads TGTGCCAGCAGCTTGCCCCTTGACACGGAAGAGACCCAGTACTTC. Its translation: CASSLPLDTEETQYF.

This clonotype occurred a few times. This chain joins TRBV7-2 and TRBJ2-5; the D is unclear. CDR3 length equals 15 residues. V shed 0 bases and J shed 1 base, with 9 bases lying between them. The V gene's germline CDR1 is SGHTA and CDR2 FQGNSA. As DNA, the CDR3 is TGTGCCAGCAGCTTAGCTCGGCAGGCCCAAGAGACCCAGTACTTC. It specifies CASSLARQAQETQYF.

This clonotype was detected a few times. The rearrangement links TRBV15 to TRBJ2-5; TRBD2 matches 11 bases. The junction had 10 bases not matched to a gene; V was cut back by 3 bases and J by 1 base. Germline V gene data show CDR1 as LNHNV and CDR2 as YYDKDF (reference sequence). The CDR3 is 18 amino acids. The DNA for the CDR3 is TGTGCCACCAGCAGCGGGACTAGCGGCGCTCCCTTCCAAGAGACCCAGTACTTC. Translation: CATSSGTSGAPFQETQYF. The whole variable domain, remainder taken from reference TRBV15 and TRBJ2-5, is DAMVIQNPRYQVTQFGKPVTLSCSQTLNHNVMYWYQQKSSQAPKLLFHYYDKDFNNEADTPDNFQSRRPNTSFCFLDIRSPGLGDTAMYLCATSSGTSGAPFQETQYFGPGTRLLVL.

The chain combines TRBV27 with TRBJ2-1, with no clear D. Trimming took off 5 bases at V and 4 bases at J, with 15 bases between the two ends. CDR3 size: 15 residues. Per the germline V gene, CDR1 is MNHEY and CDR2 is SMNVEV (reference sequence). CDR3 DNA: TGTGCCAGCAGTCTCCCCGGTCGAAGTTACAATGAGCAGTTCTTC. This translates into CASSLPGRSYNEQFF.

This clonotype has a single count. This chain uses TRBV4-2 with TRBJ2-7; D possibly uses TRBD1 or TRBD2 (5 bases each). The last part of the DNA fits TRBJ2-5 better; the J call may be wrong. From germline, CDR1 is LGHNA and CDR2 YNFKEQ. CDR3 length: 15 residues. CDR3 sequence (DNA): TGTGCCAGCAGCCAAGAGGTGGGGGTTCAGGAGACCCAGTACTTC. This sequence encodes CASSQEVGVQETQYF.

The V call is TRBV3-1, the J call TRBJ2-7, with D possibly being TRBD1 (6 bases). V shed 1 base and J shed 5 bases, with 12 bases lying between them. Germline lookup yields CDR1 LGHDT and CDR2 YNNKEL (reference sequence). The CDR3 covers 14 residues. CDR3 sequence reads: CASSQVAGVNEQYF. Written as DNA, the CDR3 is TGTGCCAGCAGCCAAGTGGCAGGGGTAAACGAGCAGTACTTC.

The chain has TRBV13 and TRBJ1-1; D unresolved. The CDR3 is 15 residues long. Germline V lookup: CDR1 PRHDT, CDR2 FYEKMQ (reference sequence). Between the trimmed V and J ends, which lost 3 bases and 0 bases, there was a span of 11 bases. The CDR3 reads CASSFFADMNTEAFF. Here the CDR3 DNA reads TGTGCCAGCAGCTTTTTTGCAGACATGAACACTGAAGCTTTCTTT.

The chain combines TRBV12-3 or TRBV12-4 with TRBJ2-7; D is tentatively TRBD1 or TRBD2 (5 bases each). CDR3 length: 14 amino acids. Trimming shortened V by 1 base and J by 6 bases, and 13 bases separated the two germline ends. The CDR3 DNA reads TGTGCCAGCAGTTTAGGTGGGCATGGGACCGAGCAGTACTTC. This translates into CASSLGGHGTEQYF.

The chain has TRBV7-2 and TRBJ1-5; D not certain. V was pared by 1 base and J by 4 bases, with 5 bases between. The germline CDR1 and CDR2 sequences are SGHTA and FQGNSA. The CDR3 extends over 13 amino acids. CDR3 DNA: TGTGCCAGCAGCTTAGAACAGAATCAGCCCCAGCATTTT. It is translated as CASSLEQNQPQHF. Full variable domain (outside the CDR3, taken from reference TRBV7-2 and TRBJ1-5): GAGVSQSPSNKVTEKGKDVELRCDPISGHTALYWYRQSLGQGLEFLIYFQGNSAPDKSGLPSDRFSAERTGGSVSTLTIQRTQQEDSAVYLCASSLEQNQPQHFGDGTRLSIL.

On this clonotype itself: A much larger clone is a single base away; this may be a read error. V and J are TRBV4-1 and TRBJ2-5; D gene unclear. The CDR3 spans 16 residues. Germline assignment: CDR1 MGHRA and CDR2 YSYEKL. The CDR3 sequence: CASGQNPHREQETQYF. The CDR3 region has the DNA TGCGCCAGCGGCCAGAACCCCCACAGAGAACAAGAGACCCAGTACTTC.

J is TRBJ2-4 and V is TRBV9; perhaps TRBD1 as D (6 bases). V was shortened by 3 bases and J by 6 bases, with 13 bases between the two germline ends. Germline assignment: CDR1 SGDLS and CDR2 YYNGEE. This CDR3 region has 14 residues. The CDR3 coding sequence is TGTGCCAGCAGCGACGGACAGATCGGAAACATTCAGTACTTC. Its translation: CASSDGQIGNIQYF.

The table lists this clonotype with a few counts. The V gene is TRBV2, the J gene TRBJ2-3; unclear D gene. V lost 3 bases to trimming and J lost 3 bases, with 10 bases between them. The length of the CDR3 is 14 residues. CDR1 SNHLY and CDR2 FYNNEI come from the germline V gene. CDR3 nucleotide sequence: TGTGCCAGCAGTGACAGCGTTAGGACAGATACGCAGTATTTT. Its protein product is CASSDSVRTDTQYF. Full variable domain (outside the CDR3, taken from reference TRBV2 and TRBJ2-3): EPEVTQTPSHQVTQMGQEVILRCVPISNHLYFYWYRQILGQKVEFLVSFYNNEISEKSEIFDDQFSVERPDGSNFTLKIRSTKLEDSAMYFCASSDSVRTDTQYFGPGTRLTVL.

This chain links TRBV29-1 with TRBJ2-1; D not resolved. V was trimmed by 8 bases and J by 7 bases, leaving 12 bases between them. The CDR3 is 11 amino acids. Germline CDR1 and CDR2: SQVTM and ANQGSEA. For the CDR3, the DNA is TGCAGCCTGAGGATGTCAAATGAGCAGTTCTTC. Translation: CSLRMSNEQFF.

This chain connects TRBV2 to TRBJ1-1, with unresolved D. CDR3 length equals 14 residues. Trimming pared 4 bases from V and 5 bases from J, leaving 14 bases between. Germline V gene sequence: CDR1 SNHLY, CDR2 FYNNEI. In DNA, the CDR3 is TGTGCCAGCAGTGCGAATCTCGGGGAGACTGAAGCTTTCTTT. As protein: CASSANLGETEAFF.

V and J are TRBV7-8 and TRBJ1-1, with no clear D. CDR3 length: 16 residues. Germline V gene lookup returns CDR1 SGHVS and CDR2 FQNEAQ. With 0 bases removed from V and 1 base from J, the gap between germline ends came to 12 bases. In DNA form, the CDR3 reads TGTGCCAGCAGCTTAGCGAGGGCAACCAGGAACACTGAAGCTTTCTTT. It is translated as CASSLARATRNTEAFF.

V is TRBV5-1 and J is TRBJ2-5; the D is unclear. The V and J ends lost 1 base and 5 bases respectively, with 15 bases between them. This CDR3 region has 15 residues. The V gene's germline CDR1 is SGHRS and CDR2 YFSETQ. The CDR3 protein is CASSLRAPTTETQYF. DNA of the CDR3: TGCGCCAGCAGCTTGCGGGCACCAACGACTGAGACCCAGTACTTC.

The chain joins TRBV4-2 to TRBJ1-2; TRBD1 agrees at 11 bases. The V gene's germline CDR1 is LGHNA and CDR2 YNFKEQ. The V segment lost 0 bases and the J segment 4 bases; nucleotides outside the gene matches: 1. The CDR3 totals 15 residues. CDR3 sequence: CASSQEGTGGYGYTF. Here the CDR3 DNA reads TGTGCCAGCAGCCAAGAAGGGACAGGGGGCTATGGCTACACCTTC.

This chain uses TRBV20-1 with TRBJ1-2, with D perhaps matching TRBD1 (5 bases). V lost 0 bases and J 7 bases, leaving 12 bases between the germline ends. The CDR3 is 13 amino acids. In germline, CDR1 is DFQATT, CDR2 SNEGSKA (reference sequence). The CDR3 DNA sequence: TGCAGTGCTAGAGATCGGCCCCAGGGTGGCTACACCTTC. It codes for CSARDRPQGGYTF.

The rearrangement uses TRBV12-3 or TRBV12-4 and TRBJ2-6; 9 positions agree with TRBD1. CDR3 size: 15 residues. V shed 5 bases, J shed 6 bases, and the junction held 5 bases outside the gene matches. The CDR3 sequence: CASSPGTGSANVLTF. CDR3 nucleotide sequence: TGTGCCAGCAGTCCCGGGACAGGGTCGGCCAACGTCCTGACTTTC.

The chain couples TRBV7-6 to TRBJ1-5, with D possibly matching TRBD1 (5 bases). CDR1 is SGHVS, CDR2 FNYEAQ, per germline. The CDR3 contains 14 residues. The V gene lost 1 base and the J gene lost 8 bases, with 12 bases spanning the gap. The DNA of the CDR3 is TGTGCCAGCAGCTTAGGCCCGACCAGGGAGCCCCAGCATTTT. Translation gives CASSLGPTREPQHF.

This chain links TRBV12-3 or TRBV12-4 with TRBJ1-5, with D tentatively TRBD1 (6 bases). V dropped 4 bases and J dropped 1 base, with 14 bases sitting between them. The CDR3 has 16 residues. This CDR3 is CASSSQDRASNQPQHF. The CDR3 nucleotides read TGTGCCAGCAGTTCTCAGGACAGAGCCAGCAATCAGCCCCAGCATTTT.

This clonotype was seen ten or more times. V and J are TRBV7-2 and TRBJ1-6; D is possibly TRBD1 (6 bases). Trimming pared 5 bases from V and 10 bases from J, leaving 18 bases between. CDR3 size: 15 residues. Looked up from germline, CDR1 is SGHTA and CDR2 is FQGNSA. CDR3 DNA sequence: TGTGCCAGCAGCAGAGGGGGGGGCGAGACCTCACCCCTCCACTTT. It specifies CASSRGGGETSPLHF.

A note on this clonotype: Sequence at one end of the junction differs from germline and may be a read error. The chain combines TRBV7-9 with TRBJ2-2; weak D call: TRBD2 (6 bases). The CDR3 runs 13 residues. CDR1 is SEHNR and CDR2 is FQNEAQ in the germline V gene (reference sequence). The CDR3 region is CASSPSGDGELFF. The CDR3 DNA sequence: TGTGCCAGCAGCCCGTCGGGGGACGGGGAGTTGTTTTTT.

This clonotype appeared a few times. The J gene is TRBJ1-6, the V gene TRBV4-3; 7 nucleotides match TRBD1. The CDR3 sequence is 16 residues long. Germline loops: CDR1 LGHNA, CDR2 YSLEER. Trimming at V came to 4 bases and at J to 7 bases, leaving 10 bases not matched to a gene. This CDR3 is CASSPRPRGQNSPLHF. In DNA form, the CDR3 reads TGCGCCAGCAGCCCCCGCCCGAGGGGGCAGAATTCACCCCTCCACTTT.

This chain uses TRBV7-2 with TRBJ2-3, with 7 bases identical to TRBD2. Trimming at V came to 3 bases and at J to 4 bases, leaving 4 bases not matched to a gene. Germline CDR1 is SGHTA and CDR2 is FQGNSA. This CDR3 spans 14 amino acids. The CDR3: CASSFSAGADTQYF. The DNA for the CDR3 is TGTGCCAGCAGCTTCTCCGCGGGGGCAGATACGCAGTATTTT.

This clonotype was counted between two and nine times. This chain connects TRBV6-5 to TRBJ2-5; tentatively, D is TRBD2 (5 bases). V lost 2 bases to trimming and J lost 0 bases, with 13 bases between them. This CDR3 is 16 amino acids long. Germline CDR1 is MNHEY and CDR2 is SVGAGI. Written as DNA, the CDR3 is TGTGCCAGCAGTTACGCGTCCAGAGGGTACCAAGAGACCCAGTACTTC. Protein product: CASSYASRGYQETQYF.

The chain combines TRBV7-9 with TRBJ2-5, with D unresolved. The CDR3 has 14 amino acids. With 4 bases removed from V and 4 bases from J, the gap between germline ends came to 13 bases. Germline V gene data show CDR1 as SEHNR and CDR2 as FQNEAQ (reference sequence). The CDR3 protein is CASSSSSTLETQYF. The CDR3 nucleotides are TGTGCCAGCAGCTCTTCGAGCACCCTAGAGACCCAGTACTTC.